A single sample gave rise to the 26 T cell receptor beta chains below, sequenced in a study of blood T cell repertoires in COVID-19. Sequencing was performed with immunoSEQ multiplex PCR; in TCRdb, only in-frame clones are kept and a portion is missing. The data show roughly 40,000 clones, 70% to 90% seen once. Sequencing used peripheral blood. The receptors shown here come from a human donor in a cohort sampled during active COVID-19.

The CDR3 protein is CASSFLREKLFF. The CDR3 region has the DNA TGTGCCAGCAGCTTTCTTCGGGAAAAACTGTTTTTT. The chain couples TRBV7-2 to TRBJ1-4; D is undetermined. CDR3 size: 12 residues. The ends were cut back, 3 bases at V and 8 bases at J, with 7 bases in the middle. The germline gives CDR1 SGHTA, CDR2 FQGNSA. Full variable domain (outside the CDR3, taken from reference TRBV7-2 and TRBJ1-4): GAGVSQSPSNKVTEKGKDVELRCDPISGHTALYWYRQSLGQGLEFLIYFQGNSAPDKSGLPSDRFSAERTGGSVSTLTIQRTQQEDSAVYLCASSFLREKLFFGSGTQLSVL.

This chain links TRBV6-2 or TRBV6-3 with TRBJ2-7; 7 nucleotides align to TRBD1. Germline-derived CDR1 and CDR2 are MNHEY and SVGEGT. The CDR3 consists of 13 residues. The V segment lost 2 bases and the J segment 2 bases; nucleotides outside the gene matches: 0. The CDR3 DNA follows: TGTGCCAGCAGTTACACAGGGGCCTACGAGCAGTACTTC. Translation: CASSYTGAYEQYF.

Only one count was recorded for this clone. CDR3 protein: CASSRQVYSGNTIYF. DNA for the CDR3: TGTGCCAGTAGTCGTCAGGTTTACTCTGGAAACACCATATATTTT. This chain joins TRBV19 and TRBJ1-3; D remains unclear. Trimming shortened V by 5 bases and J by 0 bases, and 11 bases separated the two germline ends. This CDR3 has 15 residues. Per germline, CDR1 LNHDA and CDR2 SQIVND (reference sequence).

This chain links TRBV7-2 with TRBJ2-3; tentative D call: TRBD2 (6 bases). V lost 7 bases and J 1 base, leaving 12 bases between the germline ends. CDR3 length equals 14 residues. CDR1 and CDR2 from the germline V gene are SGHTA and FQGNSA. CDR3 coding DNA: TGTGCCAGCAACCCTGAGCGGGGCACAGATACGCAGTATTTT. It is translated as CASNPERGTDTQYF. The complete variable domain, with remaining parts taken from reference TRBV7-2 and TRBJ2-3, reads GAGVSQSPSNKVTEKGKDVELRCDPISGHTALYWYRQSLGQGLEFLIYFQGNSAPDKSGLPSDRFSAERTGGSVSTLTIQRTQQEDSAVYLCASNPERGTDTQYFGPGTRLTVL.

V usage is TRBV30 and J usage is TRBJ2-1; 9 bases line up with TRBD2. V lost 4 bases, J lost 7 bases, and 14 bases stayed unmatched. The CDR3 runs to 16 residues. CDR1 is GTSNPN and CDR2 is SVGIG in the germline V gene (reference sequence). The CDR3 sequence is CAWTPTGLAFGNEQFF. CDR3 DNA sequence: TGTGCCTGGACCCCGACGGGACTAGCTTTTGGTAATGAGCAGTTCTTC.

The J gene is TRBJ1-1, the V gene TRBV6-6; tentatively, D is TRBD1 (6 bases). This CDR3 region has 16 residues. Trimming cost V 2 bases and J 1 base, with 14 bases left between them. CDR1 MNHNY and CDR2 SVGAGI come from the germline V gene (reference sequence). The CDR3: CASSYGQGRPNTEAFF. CDR3 coding DNA: TGTGCCAGCAGTTACGGGCAGGGGCGACCGAACACTGAAGCTTTCTTT.

The chain employs TRBV5-1 and TRBJ2-7; 7 bases fit TRBD2. J gave up 5 bases and V 0 bases, and 8 bases lay outside the gene matches. This CDR3 comprises 15 residues. Germline assignment: CDR1 SGHRS and CDR2 YFSETQ. The CDR3 loop reads CASSLAASGYNEQYF. CDR3 DNA sequence: TGCGCCAGCAGCTTGGCCGCTAGCGGTTACAACGAGCAGTACTTC.

CDR3 bases: TGTGCCAGCAGCACCCGAGCGGCCCCAGGGGCCGGCTACACCTTC. Residues: CASSTRAAPGAGYTF. This rearrangement joins TRBV7-2 to TRBJ1-2; the D gene is possibly TRBD1 (6 bases). V gave up 5 bases and J gave up 8 bases, with 21 bases separating them. The CDR3 consists of 15 residues. The germline CDR1 and CDR2 sequences are SGHTA and FQGNSA.

The chain combines TRBV6-5 with TRBJ1-6; TRBD1 matches at 8 bases. There are 15 residues in the CDR3. V lost 2 bases, J lost 7 bases, and 4 bases stayed unmatched. CDR1 is MNHEY, CDR2 SVGAGI, per germline. CDR3 amino acids: CASSYQRQGNSPLHF. The CDR3 DNA follows: TGTGCCAGCAGTTACCAACGACAGGGGAATTCACCCCTCCACTTT.

The V and J genes are TRBV7-8 and TRBJ1-5, with TRBD1 as a possible D gene (6 bases). Looked up from germline, CDR1 is SGHVS and CDR2 is FQNEAQ. CDR3 length: 18 residues. V lost 2 bases to trimming and J lost 3 bases, with 20 bases between them. CDR3 DNA: TGTGCCAGCAGCTTATTTTTGGCAACAGGGTTCCCCAATCAGCCCCAGCATTTT. Its translation: CASSLFLATGFPNQPQHF. Full variable domain (rest looked up from reference TRBV7-8 and TRBJ1-5): GAGVSQSPRYKVAKRGQDVALRCDPISGHVSLFWYQQALGQGPEFLTYFQNEAQLDKSGLPSDRFFAERPEGSVSTLKIQRTQQEDSAVYLCASSLFLATGFPNQPQHFGDGTRLSIL.

The chain has TRBV19 and TRBJ2-7, with 10 positions matching TRBD1. V lost 3 bases to trimming and J lost 5 bases; unmatched junction nucleotides: 7. This CDR3 is 15 amino acids long. Germline CDR1 and CDR2: LNHDA and SQIVND (reference sequence). This CDR3 reads CASSITGTGVNEQYF. The CDR3 DNA is TGTGCCAGTAGTATTACCGGGACAGGGGTCAACGAGCAGTACTTC.

The CDR3 DNA sequence: TGCAGTGCTAGTTCGGAGGGAGTGTCCACCGGGGAGCTGTTTTTT. This codes for CSASSEGVSTGELFF. The chain links TRBV20-1 to TRBJ2-2, with D maybe TRBD2 (6 bases). The CDR3 covers 15 residues. The V end lost 3 bases, the J end lost 4 bases, and 15 bases lay between the germline ends. From germline, CDR1 is DFQATT and CDR2 SNEGSKA (reference sequence).

This chain uses TRBV11-2 with TRBJ1-1; unclear D gene. The CDR3 has 13 residues. Trimming shortened V by 0 bases and J by 10 bases, and 12 bases separated the two germline ends. Germline lookup yields CDR1 SGHAT and CDR2 FQNNGV. The CDR3 sequence: CASSLDQYAGAFF. In nucleotides, the CDR3 is TGTGCCAGCAGCTTAGATCAGTACGCGGGAGCTTTCTTT.

The chain is built from TRBV7-2 and TRBJ1-5; D is perhaps TRBD1 (6 bases). Germline values: CDR1 SGHTA, CDR2 FQGNSA. V was pared by 4 bases and J by 6 bases, with 13 bases between. The CDR3 is made up of 14 amino acids. The chain's CDR3 is CASSSNRAGQPQHF. Written as DNA, the CDR3 is TGTGCCAGCAGCTCCAACAGGGCAGGTCAGCCCCAGCATTTT.

This clone was detected once. The chain recombines TRBV7-6 with TRBJ1-3, with D perhaps TRBD1 (6 bases). CDR1 is SGHVS, CDR2 FNYEAQ, per germline. The V gene lost 5 bases and the J gene lost 3 bases, with 17 bases spanning the gap. There are 16 residues in the CDR3. The CDR3, as DNA: TGTGCCAGCAGCCAGACCCAGACAGGTTTTGGAAACACCATATATTTT. It codes for CASSQTQTGFGNTIYF. The entire variable domain, with the rest obtained from reference TRBV7-6 and TRBJ1-3, is as follows: GAGVSQSPRYKVTKRGQDVALRCDPISGHVSLYWYRQALGQGPEFLTYFNYEAQQDKSGLPNDRFSAERPEGSISTLTIQRTEQRDSAMYRCASSQTQTGFGNTIYFGEGSWLTVV.

The CDR3 is CASSPGTMHNEQFF. Written as DNA, the CDR3 is TGCGCCAGCAGCCCTGGGACTATGCATAATGAGCAGTTCTTC. The chain joins TRBV4-1 to TRBJ2-1; 7 nucleotides agree with TRBD2. The germline V gene has CDR1 MGHRA and CDR2 YSYEKL. The CDR3 contains 14 residues. The V segment lost 4 bases and the J segment 7 bases; nucleotides outside the gene matches: 7.

The J gene is TRBJ1-4, the V gene TRBV11-1; 10 bases fit TRBD1. J gave up 5 bases and V 5 bases, and 8 bases lay outside the gene matches. Germline V gives CDR1 SGHAT, CDR2 FQDESV (reference sequence). The CDR3 is made up of 16 amino acids. The CDR3 loop is CASSLGPGQGNEKLFF. CDR3 sequence (DNA): TGTGCCAGCAGCCTCGGGCCGGGACAGGGGAATGAAAAACTGTTTTTT.

The rearrangement links TRBV4-3 to TRBJ2-1; D is undetermined. Trimming took 0 bases from V and 0 from J, leaving 6 bases between them. Germline CDR1 and CDR2: LGHNA and YSLEER. This CDR3 contains 15 residues. The CDR3 reads CASSQDPSSYNEQFF. The CDR3 DNA reads as TGCGCCAGCAGCCAAGATCCCTCCTCCTACAATGAGCAGTTCTTC.

The chain is built from TRBV5-1 and TRBJ2-2, with TRBD1 identical over 7 bases. V was clipped by 3 bases and J by 2 bases; unmatched bases: 7. Per germline, CDR1 SGHRS and CDR2 YFSETQ. The CDR3 contains 16 residues. CDR3 nucleotide sequence: TGCGCCAGCAGCTGGGCAGGGACAGCCAACACCGGGGAGCTGTTTTTT. Translated, it gives CASSWAGTANTGELFF.

V usage is TRBV7-2 and J usage is TRBJ2-1, with 10 bases identical to TRBD1. Germline lookup yields CDR1 SGHTA and CDR2 FQGNSA. The CDR3 extends over 15 amino acids. With 6 bases clipped from V and 6 bases from J, the junction kept 8 bases outside the gene matches. The CDR3 coding sequence is TGTGCCAGCAGGCCGCCGGGACAGGGGACCAATGAGCAGTTCTTC. Protein product: CASRPPGQGTNEQFF.

This sequence joins TRBV10-3 and TRBJ2-3, with 13 bases matching TRBD2. CDR1 ENHRY and CDR2 SYGVKD come from the germline V gene. The CDR3 has 18 amino acids. J gave up 0 bases and V 7 bases, and 10 bases lay outside the gene matches. The chain's CDR3 is CAIIRTSGGLGSTDTQYF. The DNA for the CDR3 is TGTGCCATCATCAGGACTAGCGGGGGCCTCGGAAGCACAGATACGCAGTATTTT.

V usage is TRBV7-2 and J usage is TRBJ1-5; D not certain. CDR1 and CDR2 from the germline V gene are SGHTA and FQGNSA. Trimming pared 4 bases from V and 7 bases from J, leaving 17 bases between. This CDR3 region has 15 residues. For the CDR3, the DNA is TGTGCCAGCAGCTCTTATCGAGGGCCGGGGCAGCCCCAGCATTTT. Amino acid sequence: CASSSYRGPGQPQHF.

This clone has only a few counts. The CDR3 bases are TGCGCCAGCAGCCAGTGGGACAGGGGAAATTCACCCCTCCACTTT. This gives the protein CASSQWDRGNSPLHF. V is TRBV4-1 and J is TRBJ1-6; TRBD1 agrees at 10 bases. V lost 3 bases to trimming and J lost 7 bases; unmatched junction nucleotides: 3. This CDR3 region has 15 residues. Germline V gives CDR1 MGHRA, CDR2 YSYEKL.

This chain uses TRBV6-5 with TRBJ2-1; D not resolved. V dropped 0 bases and J dropped 7 bases, with 7 bases sitting between them. This CDR3 is 13 amino acids long. Germline loops: CDR1 MNHEY, CDR2 SVGAGI. The CDR3 region is CASSYSNINEQFF. The CDR3 DNA follows: TGTGCCAGCAGTTACTCGAACATTAATGAGCAGTTCTTC.

V usage is TRBV7-2 and J usage is TRBJ2-7; 8 bases are a match to TRBD2. Germline loops: CDR1 SGHTA, CDR2 FQGNSA. V shed 6 bases and J 6 bases; nucleotides not matched to a gene: 7. This CDR3 is 13 amino acids long. CDR3 sequence (DNA): TGTGCCAGCAGGGGAGCGGGGGAGGTCGAGCAGTACTTC. Translation: CASRGAGEVEQYF.

The chain carries TRBV9 and TRBJ1-4; no clear D gene. CDR1 is SGDLS, CDR2 YYNGEE, per germline. V gave up 3 bases and J gave up 11 bases, with 14 bases separating them. CDR3 length: 13 amino acids. The CDR3 spells CASSARSSRKLFF. CDR3 in DNA: TGTGCCAGCAGCGCCCGGTCATCGAGGAAACTGTTTTTT.